A selection of T cell receptor beta chains follows, all from one sample in a study of siplizumab effects on memory and regulatory T cells. The data were produced by immunoSEQ multiplex PCR, yet TCRdb's version contains in-frame clones alone and is incomplete. The data hold about 120,000 clones, with roughly 93% observed a single time. Input material: non-Treg CD4+ T cells sorted from blood. These receptors were collected from a human donor in good health. Both conserved end residues are part of each CDR3. D genes are given only for firm matches. Clone size appears in some rows only: once, few, many, or a class for an expanded clone.

TRBJ2-3	TRBV18	.	.	TGTGCCAGCTCACCGAGGATCACAGATACGCAGTATTTT	CASSPRITDTQYF
TRBJ2-3	TRBV29-1	TRBD1	.	TGCAGCGCGGGACAGGGTGGGACAGATACGCAGTATTTT	CSAGQGGTDTQYF
TRBJ1-1	TRBV7-9	.	few	TGTGCCAGCAGTTTCGGGGACACTGAAGCTTTCTTT	CASSFGDTEAFF
TRBJ2-2	TRBV7-2	.	.	TGTGCCAGCATCCCCCGAGGCGGGGAGCTGTTTTTT	CASIPRGGELFF
TRBJ1-6	TRBV6-1	.	.	TGTGCCAGCAGTGCGGGGCCCTATAATTCACCCCTCCACTTT	CASSAGPYNSPLHF
TRBJ1-3	TRBV30	.	.	TGTGCCTGGAGGCTCGCCCCCCTCCCCATATATTTT	CAWRLAPLPIYF
TRBJ1-1	TRBV6-1	TRBD1	.	TGTGCCAGCAGAGCGACAGGGGGCACTGAAGCTTTCTTT	CASRATGGTEAFF
TRBJ2-5	TRBV11-2	TRBD2	.	TGTGCCAGCAGCTCTAGCGGGGCTCGGGAGACCCAGTACTTC	CASSSSGARETQYF
TRBJ2-7	TRBV18	TRBD1	.	TGTGCCAGCTCCCAACGGGGACAGATTTACGAGCAGTACTTC	CASSQRGQIYEQYF
TRBJ2-4	TRBV6-1	.	.	TGTGCCAGCACTAAGACTGGGGGGGCCAAAAACATTCAGTACTTC	CASTKTGGAKNIQYF
TRBJ2-1	TRBV5-4	.	.	TGTGCCAGCAGATCCGGGGGGCGATCATACAATGAGCAGTTCTTC	CASRSGGRSYNEQFF
TRBJ2-1	TRBV19	TRBD1	once	TGTGCCAGTAGTACGCCGGGACAGGGGAGCGATGAGCAGTTCTTC	CASSTPGQGSDEQFF
TRBJ1-1	TRBV7-3	.	.	TGTGCCAGCAGCTTAAAAGGGGGACACACTGAAGCTTTCTTT	CASSLKGGHTEAFF
TRBJ1-1	TRBV4-1	.	once	TGCGCCAGCAGCCAGATAGCGGCAGGCACTGAAGCTTTCTTT	CASSQIAAGTEAFF
TRBJ2-7	TRBV10-3	TRBD1	.	TGTGCCATCAGGGGGACAGGGTCCGAGCAGTACTTC	CAIRGTGSEQYF
TRBJ2-2	TRBV19	.	.	TGTGCCAGTAGTACCCTTGGTGGGGGTAAGAACACCGGGGAGCTGTTTTTT	CASSTLGGGKNTGELFF
TRBJ2-1	TRBV12-5	.	.	TGTGCTAGTGGTTTGCCCGCGCGGGGACTGTTCTTC	CASGLPARGLFF
TRBJ1-5	TRBV18	.	.	TGTGCCAGCTCACTCGGGGTGGACCAGCCCCAGCATTTT	CASSLGVDQPQHF
TRBJ2-2	TRBV12-5	.	.	TGTGCTAGTGGTTTTTCAGGGGAGCTGTTTTTT	CASGFSGELFF
TRBJ2-7	TRBV6-5	.	.	TGTGCCAGCAGTTACTCGATCGGGGTTGAGCAGTACTTC	CASSYSIGVEQYF
TRBJ2-7	TRBV6-6	TRBD1	once	TGTGCCAGCAGTGACCGGGACAGGGGGAAGGAGCAGTACTTC	CASSDRDRGKEQYF
TRBJ2-2	TRBV28	.	.	TGTGCCTGCCTAAAGGGGCCCAACACCGGGGAGCTGTTTTTT	CACLKGPNTGELFF
TRBJ2-1	TRBV5-1	.	.	TGCGCCAGCAGCATGTCAGGTAGAGACAATGAGCAGTTCTTC	CASSMSGRDNEQFF
TRBJ1-2	TRBV30	TRBD1	.	TGTGCCTGGAGTATAACGACAGGGGATGGCTACACCTTC	CAWSITTGDGYTF
TRBJ1-1	TRBV19	TRBD1	.	TGTGCCAGTAGTTCCCAGGGACAGGGACGGACTGAAGCTTTCTTT	CASSSQGQGRTEAFF
TRBJ1-6	TRBV27	.	once	TGTGCCAGCAGGCCAAGGACCTATAATTCACCCCTCCACTTT	CASRPRTYNSPLHF
TRBJ1-1	TRBV2	.	once	TGTGCCAGCAGTGTGCGTGTGAACACTGAAGCTTTCTTT	CASSVRVNTEAFF
TRBJ2-3	TRBV5-4	TRBD1	.	TGTGCCAGCACAGACAGGGTCGGCGATACGCAGTATTTT	CASTDRVGDTQYF
TRBJ1-3	TRBV19	.	.	TGTGCCAGTCGAGATCCGGGACCCTTCTCTGGAAACACCATATATTTT	CASRDPGPFSGNTIYF
TRBJ2-1	TRBV7-3	TRBD2	.	TGTGCCAGCAGCTTAACTGGGACAAGAGCGGGGGGATACAATGAGCAGTTCTTC	CASSLTGTRAGGYNEQFF
TRBJ2-2	TRBV9	.	.	TGTGCCAGCAGCGCCGATTTGAGAGCGCCCGGGGAGCTGTTTTTT	CASSADLRAPGELFF
TRBJ2-3	TRBV4-2	TRBD1	.	TGTGCCAGCAGCCAAGATCTTGACAGGGGCACAGATACGCAGTATTTT	CASSQDLDRGTDTQYF
TRBJ2-2	TRBV19	.	.	TGTGCCAGTAGTTTGGAGGGTGGGACAAATGGGGAGCTGTTTTTT	CASSLEGGTNGELFF
TRBJ1-3	TRBV5-6	.	.	TGTGCCAGCAGCTTCCGGAGCTCTGGAAACACCATATATTTT	CASSFRSSGNTIYF
TRBJ1-2	TRBV29-1	.	.	TGCAGCGTGAACCCGACAGGCTATGGCTACACCTTC	CSVNPTGYGYTF
TRBJ2-1	TRBV5-8	TRBD2	.	TGTGCCAGCAGCCGAGTCCCGGGACTAGTTAATGATGAGCAGTTCTTC	CASSRVPGLVNDEQFF
TRBJ1-6	TRBV28	.	.	TGTGCCAGCAGTTTCTTGGGGGGACAAAGCTCACCCCTCCACTTT	CASSFLGGQSSPLHF
TRBJ2-1	TRBV28	.	.	TGTGCCAGCAGTTTATCGGCAGGGGAGAACAATGAGCAGTTCTTC	CASSLSAGENNEQFF
TRBJ2-3	TRBV11-1	TRBD1	.	TGTGCCAGCAGCTCGGGACAGGGTACTCTCACAGATACGCAGTATTTT	CASSSGQGTLTDTQYF